The T cell receptor (beta chain) under discussion was sequenced for a study of cytotoxic CD8 clonotypes in ibrutinib-treated CLL. The source of roughly 1.9 micrograms of genomic DNA for TCR beta libraries was cryopreserved PBMCs. Germline values: CDR1 MGHRA, CDR2 YSYEKL. With V trimmed by 3 bases and J by 3 bases, 9 bases remained unmatched. CDR3 length: 16 amino acids. Profiling relied on immunoSEQ multiplex PCR, and the TCRdb table lists in-frame clones only, not all of them. The table includes just over 200,000 clones, 70% to 75% detected once. Whole-study findings and limits: Baseline clonality was higher than in age-matched healthy donors and moved in step with circulating CD8+ T-cell counts.

Comment on this clone: Its antigen is as yet unknown.

Sequenced material: PBMCs, taken after 12 months of ibrutinib treatment. The sequence derives from a human donor with chronic lymphocytic leukemia. The J gene is TRBJ2-3, the V gene TRBV4-1, with 7 nucleotides matching TRBD1. This CDR3 is CASSHPWGQSTDTQYF. The CDR3, as DNA: TGCGCCAGCAGCCACCCTTGGGGACAGTCAACAGATACGCAGTATTTT.